This T cell receptor (beta chain) derives from a study of T cell responses to AZD1222 COVID-19 vaccine. General observations from the study: Only after the peak T cell response were repertoires sampled. White British donors predominated, females outnumbered males, and clonal diversity was possibly underestimated. Along spike, vaccine-associated CD4 TCRs were found throughout, with dominance at 160-218 and 743-854.

The CDR3 length is 14 residues. Germline loops: CDR1 SGHTA, CDR2 FQGNSA. V shed 5 bases and J 3 bases; nucleotides not matched to a gene: 5. Comments on this clone: The antigen is unknown.

Produced via immunoSEQ multiplex PCR; TCRdb's table is partial and in-frame only. Counted here are some 88,000 clones, 92% occurring once; the ten biggest clones make up roughly 4.9%. The gene calls are TRBV7-2 and TRBJ2-7, with 9 nucleotides matching TRBD2. Sample: peripheral blood, taken on day 0 of AZD1222 vaccination. The receptor's source is an adult in good health. For the CDR3, the DNA is TGTGCCAGCAGCGATCAAGCGGGGGGCTACGAGCAGTACTTC. It is translated as CASSDQAGGYEQYF. Supplemented by reference TRBV7-2 and TRBJ2-7, the full variable domain reads GAGVSQSPSNKVTEKGKDVELRCDPISGHTALYWYRQSLGQGLEFLIYFQGNSAPDKSGLPSDRFSAERTGGSVSTLTIQRTQQEDSAVYLCASSDQAGGYEQYFGPGTRLTVT.